The rows below give T cell receptor beta chains drawn from one sample of a study of PD-1 blockade in classical Hodgkin lymphoma. Clones were sequenced by immunoSEQ multiplex PCR, and TCRdb holds only the in-frame ones, with some missing. Among over 25,000 clones listed, 78% were seen once. The specimen comprised peripheral blood mononuclear cells (PBMCs), sampled before the second cycle of nivolumab. Every receptor here comes from a human donor with classical Hodgkin lymphoma. Both conserved end residues are part of each CDR3. D genes are given only for firm matches. The size of a clone is reported for some rows only, either as once, few or many, or as a class for expanded clones.

CDR3aa,CDR3nt,d_gene,v_gene,j_gene,abundance
CASSLPLTEAFF,TGTGCCAGCAGCCTCCCCTTAACTGAAGCTTTCTTT,NA,TRBV28,TRBJ1-1,few
CASSSGGSYYEQYF,TGTGCCAGCAGCTCCGGAGGCTCGTATTACGAGCAGTACTTC,NA,TRBV7-6,TRBJ2-7,NA
CASFSVGRDTEAFF,TGTGCCAGCTTTAGCGTCGGTCGGGACACTGAAGCTTTCTTT,NA,TRBV7-8,TRBJ1-1,NA
CASRNRDTGELFF,TGTGCCAGCAGAAACAGGGACACCGGGGAGCTGTTTTTT,NA,TRBV25-1,TRBJ2-2,NA
CASSPGQGGMNEKLFF,TGTGCCAGCAGCCCCGGACAGGGTGGGATGAATGAAAAACTGTTTTTT,TRBD1,TRBV13,TRBJ1-4,NA
CASSPRETSADTQYF,TGTGCCAGCAGCCCCAGGGAAACCTCCGCAGATACGCAGTATTTT,NA,TRBV11-3,TRBJ2-3,few
CASSESGYNSPLHF,TGTGCCAGCAGTGAATCCGGGTATAATTCACCCCTCCACTTT,NA,TRBV25-1,TRBJ1-6,once
CASSPTGLRNTEAFF,TGTGCCAGCAGCCCCACAGGGTTAAGGAACACTGAAGCTTTCTTT,NA,TRBV5-8,TRBJ1-1,once
CASSRGTGPQPQHF,TGTGCCAGCTCCCGAGGGACAGGGCCTCAGCCCCAGCATTTT,TRBD1,TRBV18,TRBJ1-5,NA
CASSLAGGQTGPYNEQFF,TGTGCCAGCAGCTTAGCGGGGGGGCAGACAGGACCCTACAATGAGCAGTTCTTC,NA,TRBV7-6,TRBJ2-1,NA
CASYGPYWANYGYTF,TGTGCCAGTTATGGACCCTACTGGGCTAACTATGGCTACACCTTC,NA,TRBV19,TRBJ1-2,few
CAWSSLGGRNTIYF,TGTGCCTGGAGTTCCCTTGGGGGGCGTAACACCATATATTTT,NA,TRBV30,TRBJ1-3,NA
CASIYPGQTYEQYF,TGTGCCAGTATTTATCCGGGACAGACCTACGAGCAGTACTTC,TRBD1,TRBV19,TRBJ2-7,NA
CSVRVGLAGEETQYF,TGCAGCGTGCGGGTGGGGCTAGCGGGGGAAGAGACCCAGTACTTC,TRBD2,TRBV29-1,TRBJ2-5,NA
CASRGTDTEAFF,TGTGCCAGCAGAGGGACTGACACTGAAGCTTTCTTT,NA,TRBV18,TRBJ1-1,NA
CASSAGTFYGYTF,TGTGCCAGCAGTGCCGGGACTTTCTATGGCTACACCTTC,NA,TRBV2,TRBJ1-2,NA
CATSRGKRGGTDTQYF,TGTGCCACCAGCAGAGGCAAGCGGGGGGGCACAGATACGCAGTATTTT,TRBD2,TRBV15,TRBJ2-3,NA
CASSGGNIQYF,TGTGCCAGCAGCGGTGGGAACATTCAGTACTTC,NA,TRBV6-1,TRBJ2-4,NA
CASSQEFTGGGGYTF,TGCGCCAGCAGCCAAGAGTTCACAGGGGGTGGTGGCTACACCTTC,TRBD1,TRBV4-3,TRBJ1-2,once
CASSLWGDYGYTF,TGTGCCAGCAGTTTGTGGGGCGACTATGGCTACACCTTC,NA,TRBV27,TRBJ1-2,NA
CASSPRAYGYTF,TGTGCCAGCAGCCCCCGGGCCTATGGCTACACCTTC,NA,TRBV7-2,TRBJ1-2,NA
CASSSRGKGGTEAFF,TGTGCCAGCAGTTCTCGAGGGAAGGGAGGAACTGAAGCTTTCTTT,NA,TRBV7-9,TRBJ1-1,NA
CASSFGGGNTIYF,TGTGCCAGCAGCTTCGGGGGAGGGAACACCATATATTTT,NA,TRBV5-6,TRBJ1-3,NA
CSGTQVAETQYF,TGCAGCGGCACACAGGTTGCCGAGACCCAGTACTTC,NA,TRBV29-1,TRBJ2-5,NA
CASSQDGSGREKQYF,TGTGCCAGCAGCCAAGACGGGTCGGGACGAGAGAAGCAGTACTTC,NA,TRBV4-2,TRBJ2-7,NA
CASSPDWGAGGYTF,TGTGCCAGCAGCCCGGATTGGGGGGCGGGTGGCTACACCTTC,NA,TRBV6-9,TRBJ1-2,NA
CAIRGGSTGNTIYF,TGTGCCATCAGGGGGGGGAGCACTGGAAACACCATATATTTT,NA,TRBV10-3,TRBJ1-3,NA
CASGLERQGAPEAFF,TGTGCTAGTGGTTTGGAAAGACAGGGGGCCCCTGAAGCTTTCTTT,TRBD1,TRBV12-5,TRBJ1-1,NA